This TCR beta chain was profiled in a study of cytomegalovirus exposure and HLA in healthy donors. Overall study context: The roughly 130 validation repertoires were reported in a later analysis to have been generated on the same platform as the 500 to 700 first-cohort repertoires. Study observations and caveats: The classifier was said to identify cytomegalovirus status with high specificity and sensitivity. The study recorded 150 to 200 TCR beta chains that were cytomegalovirus-associated.

Assay: immunoSEQ multiplex PCR; the TCRdb copy retains only in-frame clones and omits some. The data hold 55,000 to 80,000 clones, with around 96% observed a single time. For this clone: What it recognizes is unknown.

The source is a man between 18 and 35 years old in good health and CMV-seronegative. The specimen sequenced was PBMCs.

The CDR3: CAITPGQTDTQYF. CDR3 sequence (DNA): TGTGCCATCACCCCGGGACAGACAGATACGCAGTATTTT. The chain has TRBV10-3 and TRBJ2-3, with 7 positions matching TRBD1. After removal of 7 bases from V and 3 bases from J, the junction contained 4 bases not matched to a gene. The CDR3 is 13 residues long. Germline V gene sequence: CDR1 ENHRY, CDR2 SYGVKD.